This T cell receptor beta chain emerged from a study of blood T cell repertoires in COVID-19. Study-level information: Donors in the United States, Italy and Spain gave samples during acute or convalescent COVID-19. In each case, the material was cDNA or gDNA derived from T cells, B-cell-depleted T cells, or PBMCs.

Seattle-derived patients entered the study during active infection and were followed longitudinally. Repertoires were generated with immunoSEQ multiplex PCR, while TCRdb's copy carries only in-frame clones and drops some. The repertoire holds 200,000 to 250,000 clones, with 86% as singletons. The CDR3 loop spans 15 amino acids. The germline V gene has CDR1 SGHRS and CDR2 YFSETQ. The V gene lost 4 bases and the J gene lost 5 bases, with 15 bases spanning the gap. This chain joins TRBV5-1 and TRBJ2-2; TRBD1 might be the D (6 bases). The sequence was collected from a woman between 45 and 65 years old with COVID-19, enrolled during active disease. Sequenced: peripheral blood. CDR3 DNA: TGCGCCAGCAGCCCCACACAGGGTGGTACCGGGGAGCTGTTTTTT. Amino acids: CASSPTQGGTGELFF.